Below, one T cell receptor (beta chain) is given with its context. A sample-barcoded 5' primer and a J-beta primer mix were used in a second PCR of roughly 7 to 12 cycles. From the 5' RACE reads, TCRdb called clonotypes with MiXCR, one entry per CDR3 protein. The data contain about 770,000 distinct CDR3 sequences, 40% to 50% of them seen just once; the ten biggest clones take up roughly 18%. The V gene end was trimmed by 6 bases and the J gene end by 4 bases; junction bases not matched to a gene: 12. CDR1 and CDR2 (germline): DFQATT, SNEGSKA (reference sequence). The CDR3 is 16 residues long. The sample originates from a study of blood T cells in healthy people across ages.

This chain connects TRBV20-1 to TRBJ2-2, with 9 bases matching TRBD1. The origin of this receptor is a man aged 55-75 years in good health. The source material was blood. The CDR3 DNA sequence: TGCAGTGCCCAACCCGGGGACAGGGTAATCACCGGGGAGCTGTTTTTT. Protein: CSAQPGDRVITGELFF.